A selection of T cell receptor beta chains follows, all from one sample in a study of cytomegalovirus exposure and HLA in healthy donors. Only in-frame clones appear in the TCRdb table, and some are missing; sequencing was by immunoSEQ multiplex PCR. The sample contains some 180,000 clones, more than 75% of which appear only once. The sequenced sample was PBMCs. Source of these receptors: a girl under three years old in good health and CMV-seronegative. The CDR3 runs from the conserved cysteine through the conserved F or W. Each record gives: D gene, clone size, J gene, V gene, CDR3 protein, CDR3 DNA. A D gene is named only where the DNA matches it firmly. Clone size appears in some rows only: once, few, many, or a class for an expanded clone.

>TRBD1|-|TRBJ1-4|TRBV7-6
CASSLAPGTGSNEKLFF
TGTGCCAGCAGCTTAGCCCCCGGGACAGGTTCTAATGAAAAACTGTTTTTT
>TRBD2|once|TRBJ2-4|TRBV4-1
CASSQAPAGGQDIQYF
TGCGCCAGCAGCCAAGCCCCAGCGGGGGGGCAGGACATTCAGTACTTC
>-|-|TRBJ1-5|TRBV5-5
CASSFYFTVQPQHF
TGTGCCAGCAGTTTCTATTTCACAGTTCAGCCCCAGCATTTT
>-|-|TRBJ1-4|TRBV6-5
CASSYGGAEGEKLFF
TGTGCCAGCAGTTACGGAGGGGCAGAAGGGGAAAAACTGTTTTTT
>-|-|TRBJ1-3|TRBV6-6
CASSYESGNTIYF
TGTGCCAGCAGTTACGAGTCTGGAAACACCATATATTTT
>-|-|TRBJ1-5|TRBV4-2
CASSQEYLGGHGNSNQPQHF
TGTGCCAGCAGCCAAGAGTACCTTGGGGGACACGGAAATAGCAATCAGCCCCAGCATTTT
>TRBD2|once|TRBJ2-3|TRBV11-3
CASSPGGTSTDTQYF
TGTGCCAGCAGCCCGGGGGGAACTAGCACAGATACGCAGTATTTT
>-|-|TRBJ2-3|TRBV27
CASRPWGGSTDTQYF
TGTGCCAGCAGGCCCTGGGGAGGAAGCACAGATACGCAGTATTTT
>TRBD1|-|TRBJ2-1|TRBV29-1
CSGRQGSSYNEQFF
TGCAGCGGGCGACAGGGTAGCTCCTACAATGAGCAGTTCTTC
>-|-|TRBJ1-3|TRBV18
CASSPIQINSGNTIYF
TGTGCCAGCTCACCAATACAGATTAACTCTGGAAACACCATATATTTT
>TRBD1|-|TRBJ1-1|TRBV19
CASSTRDSAEAFF
TGTGCCAGTAGCACCCGGGACAGCGCTGAAGCTTTCTTT
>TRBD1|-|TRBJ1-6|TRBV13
CASSQSGTGGYGSPLHF
TGTGCCAGCAGCCAGTCAGGGACAGGGGGCTACGGTTCACCCCTCCACTTT
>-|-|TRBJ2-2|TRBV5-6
CASSLVDRNYTGELFF
TGTGCCAGCAGCTTGGTGGACAGAAACTACACCGGGGAGCTGTTTTTT
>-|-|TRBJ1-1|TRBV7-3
CASSDRGLGNTEAFF
TGTGCCAGCAGCGACCGGGGTCTGGGGAACACTGAAGCTTTCTTT
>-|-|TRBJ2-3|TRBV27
CASNFRVGDTQYF
TGTGCCAGCAACTTCAGGGTGGGGGATACGCAGTATTTT
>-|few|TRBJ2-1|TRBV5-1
CASSLDVYRGPNEQFF
TGCGCCAGCAGCTTGGACGTCTATAGGGGCCCGAATGAGCAGTTCTTC
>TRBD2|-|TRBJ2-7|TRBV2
CASIRTSGSREQYF
TGTGCCAGCATCCGGACTAGCGGGAGTCGCGAGCAGTACTTC